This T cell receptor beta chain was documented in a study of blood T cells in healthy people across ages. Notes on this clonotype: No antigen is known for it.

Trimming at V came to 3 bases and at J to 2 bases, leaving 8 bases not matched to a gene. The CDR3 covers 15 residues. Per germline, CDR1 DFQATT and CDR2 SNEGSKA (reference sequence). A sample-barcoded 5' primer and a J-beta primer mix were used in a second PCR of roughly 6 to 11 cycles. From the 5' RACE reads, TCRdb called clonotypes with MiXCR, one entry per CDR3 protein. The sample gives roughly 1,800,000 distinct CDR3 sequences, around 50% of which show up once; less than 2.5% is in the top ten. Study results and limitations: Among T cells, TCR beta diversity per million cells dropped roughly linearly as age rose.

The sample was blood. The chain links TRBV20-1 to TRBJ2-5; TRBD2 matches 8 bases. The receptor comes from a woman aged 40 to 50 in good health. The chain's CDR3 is CSASNNGGDQETQYF. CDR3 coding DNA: TGCAGTGCTAGCAATAACGGGGGGGATCAAGAGACCCAGTACTTC.